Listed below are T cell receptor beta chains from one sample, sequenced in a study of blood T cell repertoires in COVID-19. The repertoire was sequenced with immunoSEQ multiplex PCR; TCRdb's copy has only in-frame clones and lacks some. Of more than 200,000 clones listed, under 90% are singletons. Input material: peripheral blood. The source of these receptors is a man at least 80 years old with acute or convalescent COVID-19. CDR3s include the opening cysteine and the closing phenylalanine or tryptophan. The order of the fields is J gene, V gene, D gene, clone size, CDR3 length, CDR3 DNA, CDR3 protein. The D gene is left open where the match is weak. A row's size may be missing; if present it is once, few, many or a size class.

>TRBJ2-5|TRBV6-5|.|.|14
TGTGCCAGCAGGAGGGGGGGGTCCCAAGAGACCCAGTACTTC
CASRRGGSQETQYF
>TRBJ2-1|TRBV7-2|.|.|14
TGTGCCAGCAGCTTAGGGCTAGCCAACAATGAGCAGTTCTTC
CASSLGLANNEQFF
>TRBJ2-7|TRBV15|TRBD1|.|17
TGTGCCACCAGCAGAGAACTTGGGACAGGGGGGTCCTACGAGCAGTACTTC
CATSRELGTGGSYEQYF
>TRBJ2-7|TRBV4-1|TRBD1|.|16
TGCGCCAGCAGCCAGAGACAGGGTTCTAGCTCCTACGAGCAGTACTTC
CASSQRQGSSSYEQYF
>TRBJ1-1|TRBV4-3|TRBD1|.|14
TGCGCCAGCAGACCCACAGGGGGAGGCACTGAAGCTTTCTTT
CASRPTGGGTEAFF
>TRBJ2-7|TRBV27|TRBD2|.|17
TGTGCCAGCAGTTTTGCCCCCTCTAGCGGGAGCTCCTACGAGCAGTACTTC
CASSFAPSSGSSYEQYF
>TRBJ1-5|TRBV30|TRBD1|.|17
TGTGCCTGGAGTGTACCAAAGGGGACAGGGTTCAATCAGCCCCAGCATTTT
CAWSVPKGTGFNQPQHF
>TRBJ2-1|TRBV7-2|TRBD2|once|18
TGTGCCAGCAGCCCACGGACTAGCGGGGACTTTACGTACAATGAGCAGTTCTTC
CASSPRTSGDFTYNEQFF
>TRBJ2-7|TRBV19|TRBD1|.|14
TGTGCCAGTAGTATGGGGACAGGGAGCTACGAGCAGTACTTC
CASSMGTGSYEQYF
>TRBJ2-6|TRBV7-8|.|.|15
TGTGCCAGCAGCTTACGACAGTCCGGGGCCAACGTCCTGACTTTC
CASSLRQSGANVLTF
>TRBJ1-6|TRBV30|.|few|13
TGTGCCTGGAGTAGGACAAAGTATTCACCCCTCCACTTT
CAWSRTKYSPLHF
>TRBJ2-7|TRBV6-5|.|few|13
TGTGCCAGCAGTTATGGTCGGGACTACGAGCAGTACTTC
CASSYGRDYEQYF
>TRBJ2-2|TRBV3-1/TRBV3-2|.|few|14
TGTGCCAGCACCCAGCGAGCGAACACCGGGGAGCTGTTTTTT
CASTQRANTGELFF
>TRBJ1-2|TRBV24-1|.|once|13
TGTGCCACCAGTGATTTTGAGGGAGATGGCTACACCTTC
CATSDFEGDGYTF
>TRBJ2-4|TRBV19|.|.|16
TGTGCCAGTAGTACGACAGGAGTTTGGGCCAAAAACATTCAGTACTTC
CASSTTGVWAKNIQYF
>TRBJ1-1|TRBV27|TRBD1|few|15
TGTGCCAGCAGTTTATCCAACAGGGGGTACACTGAAGCTTTCTTT
CASSLSNRGYTEAFF
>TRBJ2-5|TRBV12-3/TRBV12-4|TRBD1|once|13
TGTGCCAGCAGTTGGACAGGTCTAGAGACCCAGTACTTC
CASSWTGLETQYF
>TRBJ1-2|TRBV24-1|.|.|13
TGTGCCACCAGTGATTTATCGACTTATGGCTACACCTTC
CATSDLSTYGYTF
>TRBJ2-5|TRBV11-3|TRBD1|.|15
TGTGCCAGCAGCCCCCAACAGGGGGCCGGAGAGACCCAGTACTTC
CASSPQQGAGETQYF
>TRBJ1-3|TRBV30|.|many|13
TGTGCCTGGAAGGCTGGAGCTGGAAACACCATATATTTT
CAWKAGAGNTIYF
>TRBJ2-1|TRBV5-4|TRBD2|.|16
TGTGCCAGCAGCTTGGGAAGCGGGAGAACCTACAATGAGCAGTTCTTC
CASSLGSGRTYNEQFF
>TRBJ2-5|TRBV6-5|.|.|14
TGTGCCAGCAGGAAGGGGGGGTCCCAAGAGACCCAGTACTTC
CASRKGGSQETQYF
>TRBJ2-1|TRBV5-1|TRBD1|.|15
TGCGCCAGCAGTAAGACAGGGGGTCACTACAATGAGCAGTTCTTC
CASSKTGGHYNEQFF
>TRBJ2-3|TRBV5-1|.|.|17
TGCGCCAGCAGCTTGGCGGGAGTTATACCTAGCACAGATACGCAGTATTTT
CASSLAGVIPSTDTQYF
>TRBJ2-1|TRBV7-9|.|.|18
TGTGCCAGCAGCTTAGGCCGTCGACTAGTTCTAACTAGGGATGAGCAGTTCTTC
CASSLGRRLVLTRDEQFF
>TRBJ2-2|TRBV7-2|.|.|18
TGTGCCAGCAGCTTAGCGCGACAGACCCGTGCGAACACCGGGGAGCTGTTTTTT
CASSLARQTRANTGELFF
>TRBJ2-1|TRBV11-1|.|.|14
TGTGCCAGCAGCTCTTCCCTTTGGCTCAATGAGCAGTTCTTC
CASSSSLWLNEQFF
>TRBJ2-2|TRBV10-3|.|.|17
TGTGCCATCAGTGATTGGCAGGGGCCCTTGAACACCGGGGAGCTGTTTTTT
CAISDWQGPLNTGELFF
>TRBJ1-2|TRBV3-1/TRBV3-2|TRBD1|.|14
TGTGCCAGCAGCCAAGAGAACAGGGGCATTGGCTACACCTTC
CASSQENRGIGYTF
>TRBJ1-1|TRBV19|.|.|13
TGTGCCAGTAGTCCCCCGGGGAACACTGAAGCTTTCTTT
CASSPPGNTEAFF
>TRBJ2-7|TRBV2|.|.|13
TGTGCCGAGCAGGCTCATGGGGGGTACGAGCAGTACTTC
CAEQAHGGYEQYF
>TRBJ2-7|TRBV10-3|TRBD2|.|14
TGTGCCATCAGTGATCAGGGTCGCGGGAGCGAGCAGTACTTC
CAISDQGRGSEQYF
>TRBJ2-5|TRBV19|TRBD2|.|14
TGTGCCAGTAGTATCGGGACTAGCGGGCGTACCCAGTACTTC
CASSIGTSGRTQYF
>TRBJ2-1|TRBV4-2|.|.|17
TGTGCCAGCAGCCAAGATCGGTCTTTAACCTCCTACAATGAGCAGTTCTTC
CASSQDRSLTSYNEQFF
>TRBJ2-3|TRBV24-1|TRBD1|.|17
TGTGCCACCAGTGATATGCCGGGACAGGGCCCCTCAGATACGCAGTATTTT
CATSDMPGQGPSDTQYF
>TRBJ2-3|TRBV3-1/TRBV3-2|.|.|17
TGTGCCAGCAGCCAAGGGCCCCGCATGCAGGGAACAGATACGCAGTATTTT
CASSQGPRMQGTDTQYF
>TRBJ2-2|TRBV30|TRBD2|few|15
TGTGCCTGGGATACCCAGACGGGAGGAGGCGGGGAGCTGTTTTTT
CAWDTQTGGGGELFF
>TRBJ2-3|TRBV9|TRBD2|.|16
TGTGCCAGCAGCGTAGCTAGCGGGGCTAGCACAGATACGCAGTATTTT
CASSVASGASTDTQYF
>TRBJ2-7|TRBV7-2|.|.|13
TGTGCCAGCAGGCTAGCGAGTTCCTACGAGCAGTACTTC
CASRLASSYEQYF
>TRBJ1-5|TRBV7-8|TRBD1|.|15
TGTGCCAGCAGCTTGGCAGACAGGGGTTATCAGCCCCAGCATTTT
CASSLADRGYQPQHF
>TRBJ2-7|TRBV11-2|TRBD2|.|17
TGTGCCAGCAGCCCGCGGAGGACTAGCGGTAGCTCCTACGAGCAGTACTTC
CASSPRRTSGSSYEQYF
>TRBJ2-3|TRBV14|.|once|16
TGTGCCAGCAGCTTTTCGTCCCGGAGGCCCACAGATACGCAGTATTTT
CASSFSSRRPTDTQYF
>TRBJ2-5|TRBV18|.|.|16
TGTGCCAGCTCACCCCCCACTAGTCAAGGGCAAGAGACCCAGTACTTC
CASSPPTSQGQETQYF
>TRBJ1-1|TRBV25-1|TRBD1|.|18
TGTGCCAGCAGTCCCACCAGGGGGACCCACAAGGAAAACACTGAAGCTTTCTTT
CASSPTRGTHKENTEAFF
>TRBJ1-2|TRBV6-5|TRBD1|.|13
TGTGCCAGCGGACAGGGTAATGACTATGGCTACACCTTC
CASGQGNDYGYTF